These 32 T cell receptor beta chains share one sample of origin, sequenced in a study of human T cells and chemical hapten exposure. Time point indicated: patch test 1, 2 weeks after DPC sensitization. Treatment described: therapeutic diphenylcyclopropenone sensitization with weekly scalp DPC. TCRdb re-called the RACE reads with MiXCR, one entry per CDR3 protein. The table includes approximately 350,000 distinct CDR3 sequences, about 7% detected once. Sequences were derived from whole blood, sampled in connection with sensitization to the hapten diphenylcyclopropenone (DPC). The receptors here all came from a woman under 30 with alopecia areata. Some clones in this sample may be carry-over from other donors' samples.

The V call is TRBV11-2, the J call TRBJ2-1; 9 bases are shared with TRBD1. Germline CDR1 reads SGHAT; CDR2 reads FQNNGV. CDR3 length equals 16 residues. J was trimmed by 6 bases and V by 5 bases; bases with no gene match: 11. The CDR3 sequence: CASSPGGQGRPNEQFF. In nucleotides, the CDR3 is TGTGCCAGCAGCCCGGGCGGACAGGGGAGGCCCAATGAGCAGTTCTTC.

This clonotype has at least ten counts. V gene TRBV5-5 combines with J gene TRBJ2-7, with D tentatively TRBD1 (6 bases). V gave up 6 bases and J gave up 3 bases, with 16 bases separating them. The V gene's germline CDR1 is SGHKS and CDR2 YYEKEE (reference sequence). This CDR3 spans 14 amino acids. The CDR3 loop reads CASNKPGQDYEQYF. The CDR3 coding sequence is TGTGCCAGCAACAAACCGGGACAAGACTACGAGCAGTACTTC.

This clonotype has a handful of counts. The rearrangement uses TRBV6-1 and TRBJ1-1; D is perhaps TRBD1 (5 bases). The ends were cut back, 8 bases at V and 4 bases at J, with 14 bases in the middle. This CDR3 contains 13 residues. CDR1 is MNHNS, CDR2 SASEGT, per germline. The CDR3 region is CASLGTSGTEAFF. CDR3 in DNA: TGTGCCAGCCTTGGGACTTCGGGCACTGAAGCTTTCTTT.

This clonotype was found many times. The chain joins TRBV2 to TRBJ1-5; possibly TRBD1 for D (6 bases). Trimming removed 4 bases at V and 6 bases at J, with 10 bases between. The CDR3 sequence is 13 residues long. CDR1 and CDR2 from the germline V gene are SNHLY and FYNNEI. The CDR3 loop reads CASSVRGSQPQHF. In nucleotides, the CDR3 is TGTGCCAGCAGTGTCAGGGGAAGTCAGCCCCAGCATTTT. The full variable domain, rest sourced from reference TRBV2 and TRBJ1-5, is EPEVTQTPSHQVTQMGQEVILRCVPISNHLYFYWYRQILGQKVEFLVSFYNNEISEKSEIFDDQFSVERPDGSNFTLKIRSTKLEDSAMYFCASSVRGSQPQHFGDGTRLSIL.

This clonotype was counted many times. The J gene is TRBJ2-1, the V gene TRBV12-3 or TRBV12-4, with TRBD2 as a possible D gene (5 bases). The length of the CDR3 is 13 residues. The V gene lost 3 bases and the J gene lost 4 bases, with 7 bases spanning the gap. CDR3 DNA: TGTGCCAGCAGTTTCCTAGCTTACAATGAGCAGTTCTTC. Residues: CASSFLAYNEQFF.

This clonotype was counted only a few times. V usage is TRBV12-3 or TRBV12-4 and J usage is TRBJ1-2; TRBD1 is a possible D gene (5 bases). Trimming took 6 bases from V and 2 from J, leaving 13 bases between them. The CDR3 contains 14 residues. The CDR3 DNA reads TGTGCCAGCAGCAGGACATCGGGGAACTATGGCTACACCTTC. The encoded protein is CASSRTSGNYGYTF.

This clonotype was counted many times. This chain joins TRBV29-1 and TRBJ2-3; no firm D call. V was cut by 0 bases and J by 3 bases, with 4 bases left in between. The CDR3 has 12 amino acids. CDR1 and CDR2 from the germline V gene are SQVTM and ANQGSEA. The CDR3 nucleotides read TGCAGCGTTGAAGATGAAACAGATACGCAGTATTTT. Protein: CSVEDETDTQYF.

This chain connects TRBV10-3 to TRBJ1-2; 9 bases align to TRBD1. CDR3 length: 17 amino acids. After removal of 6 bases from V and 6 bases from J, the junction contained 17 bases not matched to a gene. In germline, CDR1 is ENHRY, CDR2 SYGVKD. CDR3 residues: CAISEDLNRGRRNGYTF. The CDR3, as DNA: TGTGCCATCAGCGAGGACCTGAACAGGGGGCGCAGAAATGGCTACACCTTC.

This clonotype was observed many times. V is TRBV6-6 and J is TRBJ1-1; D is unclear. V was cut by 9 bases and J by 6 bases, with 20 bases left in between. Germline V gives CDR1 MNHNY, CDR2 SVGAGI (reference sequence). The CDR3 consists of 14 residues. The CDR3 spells CASQSTVEGPEAFF. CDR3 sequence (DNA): TGTGCCAGTCAGAGTACAGTGGAGGGCCCTGAAGCTTTCTTT.

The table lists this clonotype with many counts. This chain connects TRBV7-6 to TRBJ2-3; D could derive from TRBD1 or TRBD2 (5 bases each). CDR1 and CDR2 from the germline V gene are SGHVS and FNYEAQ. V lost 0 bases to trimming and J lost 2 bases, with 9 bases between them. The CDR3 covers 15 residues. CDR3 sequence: CASSLAGPVTDTQYF. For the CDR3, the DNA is TGTGCCAGCAGCTTAGCGGGACCAGTCACAGATACGCAGTATTTT.

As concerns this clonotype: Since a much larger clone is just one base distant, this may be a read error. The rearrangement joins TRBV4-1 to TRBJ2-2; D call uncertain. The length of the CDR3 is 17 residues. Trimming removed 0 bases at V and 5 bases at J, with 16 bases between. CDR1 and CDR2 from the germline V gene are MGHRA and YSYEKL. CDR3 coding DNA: TGCGCCAGCAGCCAAGAACGGGTAGACCGGAAGACCGGGGAGCTGTTTTTT. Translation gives CASSQERVDRKTGELFF.

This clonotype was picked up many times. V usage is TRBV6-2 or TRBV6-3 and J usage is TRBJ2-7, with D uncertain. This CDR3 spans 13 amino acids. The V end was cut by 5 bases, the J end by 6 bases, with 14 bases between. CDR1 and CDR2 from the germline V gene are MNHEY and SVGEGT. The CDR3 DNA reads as TGTGCCAGCAGTACCTTGAGCCTGTCCGAGCAGTACTTC. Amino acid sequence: CASSTLSLSEQYF.

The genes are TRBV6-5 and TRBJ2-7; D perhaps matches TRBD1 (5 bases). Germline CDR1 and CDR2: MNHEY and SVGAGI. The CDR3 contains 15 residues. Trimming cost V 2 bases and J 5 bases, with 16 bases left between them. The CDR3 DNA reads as TGTGCCAGCAGTTACCTGGCAGGGTCCCGCCACGAGCAGTACTTC. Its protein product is CASSYLAGSRHEQYF.

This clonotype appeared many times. The CDR3 sequence: CASSLARPGNQETQYF. In nucleotides, the CDR3 is TGTGCCAGCAGCTTAGCCCGACCAGGGAACCAAGAGACCCAGTACTTC. This chain connects TRBV7-2 to TRBJ2-5; D is perhaps TRBD1 (5 bases). The CDR3 contains 16 residues. The germline V gene encodes CDR1 SGHTA and CDR2 FQGNSA. Trimming took off 0 bases at V and 0 bases at J, with 11 bases between the two ends.

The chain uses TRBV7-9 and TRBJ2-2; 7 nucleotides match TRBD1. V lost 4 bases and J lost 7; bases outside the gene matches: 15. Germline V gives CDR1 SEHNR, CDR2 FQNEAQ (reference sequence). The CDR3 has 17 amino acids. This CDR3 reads CASSSGQVELGIGELFF. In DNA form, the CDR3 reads TGTGCCAGCAGCTCCGGACAGGTTGAACTTGGGATCGGGGAGCTGTTTTTT.

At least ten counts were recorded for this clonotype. In DNA form, the CDR3 reads TGCGCCAGCAGTTTAACAGGCTTGAACACTGAAGCTTTCTTT. Residues: CASSLTGLNTEAFF. V is TRBV5-1 and J is TRBJ1-1; D might be TRBD1 (5 bases). The CDR3 sequence is 14 residues long. Germline V gene lookup returns CDR1 SGHRS and CDR2 YFSETQ. Trimming took 5 bases from V and 0 from J, leaving 11 bases between them.

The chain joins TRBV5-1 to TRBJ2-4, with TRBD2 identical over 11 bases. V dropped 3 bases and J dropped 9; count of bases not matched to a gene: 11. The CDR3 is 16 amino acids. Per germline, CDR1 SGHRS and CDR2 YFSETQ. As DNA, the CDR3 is TGCGCCAGCAGCTCCCGGGTAGCGGGGGGGCTCGGCATTCAGTACTTC. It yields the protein CASSSRVAGGLGIQYF.

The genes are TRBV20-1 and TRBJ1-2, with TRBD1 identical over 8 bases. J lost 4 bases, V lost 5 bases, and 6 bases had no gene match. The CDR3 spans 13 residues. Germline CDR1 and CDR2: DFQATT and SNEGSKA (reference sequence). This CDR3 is CSAYGQGSYGYTF. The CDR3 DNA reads TGCAGTGCTTATGGACAGGGAAGCTATGGCTACACCTTC.

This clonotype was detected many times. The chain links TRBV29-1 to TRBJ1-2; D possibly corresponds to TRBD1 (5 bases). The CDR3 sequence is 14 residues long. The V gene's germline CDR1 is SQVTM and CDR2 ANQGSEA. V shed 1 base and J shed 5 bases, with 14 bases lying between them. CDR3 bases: TGCAGCGTTGAAGTTTCCTTCGGGACTTATGGCTACACCTTC. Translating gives CSVEVSFGTYGYTF.

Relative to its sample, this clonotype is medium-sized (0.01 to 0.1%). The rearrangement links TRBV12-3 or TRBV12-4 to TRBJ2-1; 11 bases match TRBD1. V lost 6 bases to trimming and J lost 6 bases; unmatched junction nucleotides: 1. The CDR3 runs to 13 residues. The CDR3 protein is CASRGTGGNEQFF. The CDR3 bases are TGTGCCAGCAGGGGGACAGGGGGCAATGAGCAGTTCTTC.

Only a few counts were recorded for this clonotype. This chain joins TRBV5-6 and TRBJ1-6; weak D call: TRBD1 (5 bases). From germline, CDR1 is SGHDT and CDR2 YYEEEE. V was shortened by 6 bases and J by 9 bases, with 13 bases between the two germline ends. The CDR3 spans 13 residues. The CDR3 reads CASTDSQSSPLHF. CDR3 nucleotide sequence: TGTGCCAGCACTGACAGTCAGTCTTCACCCCTCCACTTT.

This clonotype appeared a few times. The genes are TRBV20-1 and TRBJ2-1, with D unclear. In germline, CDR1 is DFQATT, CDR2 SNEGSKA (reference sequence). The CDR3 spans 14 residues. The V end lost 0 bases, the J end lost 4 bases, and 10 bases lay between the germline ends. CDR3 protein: CSARDRKYYNEQFF. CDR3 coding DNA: TGCAGTGCTAGAGATCGTAAATATTACAATGAGCAGTTCTTC.

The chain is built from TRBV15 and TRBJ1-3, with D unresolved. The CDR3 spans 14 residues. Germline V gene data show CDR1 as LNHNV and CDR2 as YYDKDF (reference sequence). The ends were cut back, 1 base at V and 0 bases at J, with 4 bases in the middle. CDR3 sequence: CATSRVLSGNTIYF. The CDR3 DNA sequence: TGTGCCACCAGCAGAGTTCTCTCTGGAAACACCATATATTTT.

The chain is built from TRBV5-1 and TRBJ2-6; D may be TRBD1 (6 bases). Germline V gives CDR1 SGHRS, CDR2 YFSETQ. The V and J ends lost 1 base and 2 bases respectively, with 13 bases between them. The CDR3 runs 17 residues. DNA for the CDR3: TGCGCCAGCAGCTTGACAGGGTCGTTCACTGGGGCCAACGTCCTGACTTTC. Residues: CASSLTGSFTGANVLTF.

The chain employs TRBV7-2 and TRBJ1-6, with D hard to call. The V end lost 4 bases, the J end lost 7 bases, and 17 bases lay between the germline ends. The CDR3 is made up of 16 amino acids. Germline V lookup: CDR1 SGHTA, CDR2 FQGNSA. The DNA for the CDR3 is TGTGCCAGCAGCTCCCTCTCCCCTCTGGGAAATTCACCCCTCCACTTT. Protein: CASSSLSPLGNSPLHF. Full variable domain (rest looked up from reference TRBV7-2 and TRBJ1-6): GAGVSQSPSNKVTEKGKDVELRCDPISGHTALYWYRQSLGQGLEFLIYFQGNSAPDKSGLPSDRFSAERTGGSVSTLTIQRTQQEDSAVYLCASSSLSPLGNSPLHFGNGTRLTVT.

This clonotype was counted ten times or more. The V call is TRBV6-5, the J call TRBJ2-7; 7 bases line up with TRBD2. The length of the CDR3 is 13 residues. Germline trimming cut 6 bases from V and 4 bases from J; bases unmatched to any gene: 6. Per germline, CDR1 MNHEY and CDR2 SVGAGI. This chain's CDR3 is CASRRDYPYEQYF. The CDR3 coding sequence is TGTGCCAGCAGAAGGGACTACCCATACGAGCAGTACTTC.

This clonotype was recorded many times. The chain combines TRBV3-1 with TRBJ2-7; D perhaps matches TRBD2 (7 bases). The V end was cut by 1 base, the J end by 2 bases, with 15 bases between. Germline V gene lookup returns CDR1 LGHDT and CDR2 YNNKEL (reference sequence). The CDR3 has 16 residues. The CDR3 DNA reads TGTGCCAGCAGCCAAGCGGGGGCGGGGGTGACCTACGAGCAGTACTTC. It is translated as CASSQAGAGVTYEQYF.

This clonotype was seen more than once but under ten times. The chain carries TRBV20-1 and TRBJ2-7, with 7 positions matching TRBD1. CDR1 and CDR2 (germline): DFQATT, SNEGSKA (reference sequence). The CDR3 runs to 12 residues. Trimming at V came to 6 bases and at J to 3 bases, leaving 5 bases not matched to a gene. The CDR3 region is CSAAGGVYEQYF. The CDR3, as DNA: TGCAGTGCCGCAGGGGGTGTCTACGAGCAGTACTTC.

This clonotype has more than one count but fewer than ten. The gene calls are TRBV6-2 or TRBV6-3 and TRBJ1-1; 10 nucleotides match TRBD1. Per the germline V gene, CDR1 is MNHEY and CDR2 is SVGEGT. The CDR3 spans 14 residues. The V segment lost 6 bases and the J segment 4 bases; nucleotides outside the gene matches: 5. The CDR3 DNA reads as TGTGCCAGCAGGCCCCGGACAGGGGGCACTGAAGCTTTCTTT. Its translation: CASRPRTGGTEAFF.

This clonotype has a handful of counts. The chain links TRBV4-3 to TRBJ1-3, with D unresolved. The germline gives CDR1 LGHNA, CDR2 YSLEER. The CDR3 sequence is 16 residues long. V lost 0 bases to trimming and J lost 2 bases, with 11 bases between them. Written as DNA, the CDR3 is TGCGCCAGCAGCCAAGATTGGCCGGGGACTGGAAACACCATATATTTT. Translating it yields CASSQDWPGTGNTIYF.

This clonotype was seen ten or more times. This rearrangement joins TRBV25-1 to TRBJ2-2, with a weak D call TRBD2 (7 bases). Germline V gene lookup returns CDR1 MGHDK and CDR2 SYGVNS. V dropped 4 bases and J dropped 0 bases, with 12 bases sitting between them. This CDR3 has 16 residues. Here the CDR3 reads CASSARGAANTGELFF. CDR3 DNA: TGTGCCAGCAGTGCACGGGGGGCCGCGAACACCGGGGAGCTGTTTTTT.

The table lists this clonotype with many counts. The CDR3 loop is CASSLTGRGEQYF. CDR3 nucleotides: TGTGCCAGCAGTTTAACGGGGAGAGGCGAGCAGTACTTC. The chain links TRBV27 to TRBJ2-7, with TRBD2 as a possible D gene (5 bases). This CDR3 is built from 13 residues. With 2 bases removed from V and 6 bases from J, the gap between germline ends came to 11 bases. Germline V gene lookup returns CDR1 MNHEY and CDR2 SMNVEV (reference sequence).